Below, 12 T cell receptor beta chains from the same sample are listed, as sequenced in a study of T cell responses to AZD1222 COVID-19 vaccine. The protocol was immunoSEQ multiplex PCR, while the TCRdb copy is restricted to in-frame clones and leaves out a portion. Here the sample spans over 150,000 clones, 91% being singletons. Sequencing used peripheral blood, obtained 28 days after the second AZD1222 dose. The receptors here all came from an adult who received the AZD1222 COVID-19 vaccine.

The J gene is TRBJ1-5, the V gene TRBV4-2; D gene uncertain. V was shortened by 1 base and J by 3 bases, with 10 bases between the two germline ends. Germline CDR1 LGHNA, CDR2 YNFKEQ. This CDR3 is 15 amino acids long. The CDR3 sequence: CASSQGSGYNQPQHF. Written as DNA, the CDR3 is TGTGCCAGCAGCCAAGGATCGGGGTACAATCAGCCCCAGCATTTT.

This chain uses TRBV24-1 with TRBJ2-7; D is ambiguous. CDR3 length: 13 amino acids. CDR1 is KGHDR and CDR2 is SFDVKD in the germline V gene. The V and J ends lost 11 bases and 4 bases respectively, with 17 bases between them. CDR3 sequence: CAIRFPTLYEQYF. The CDR3 region has the DNA TGTGCCATCCGATTCCCGACCCTATACGAGCAGTACTTC.

This clone was seen a single time. The V and J genes are TRBV24-1 and TRBJ1-5, with TRBD1 as a possible D gene (5 bases). V shed 4 bases and J shed 7 bases, with 10 bases lying between them. Germline CDR1 reads KGHDR; CDR2 reads SFDVKD. The CDR3 runs 13 residues. DNA of the CDR3: TGTGCCACCAGTGACCGGGGGATGCAGCCCCAGCATTTT. Protein: CATSDRGMQPQHF.

The CDR3 nucleotides are TGTGCCAGCAGCAAAGTGGTCAGGGTATGTTTTATTGGAAACACCATATATTTT. Encoded protein: CASSKVVRVCFIGNTIYF. The genes are TRBV21-1 and TRBJ1-3; the tabulated D call, TRBD1, remains unverified against the DNA. TRBV21-1 is reported as a pseudogene. The CDR3 extends over 18 amino acids.

The CDR3 sequence: CASSGGLYTEAFF. The CDR3 coding sequence is TGTGCCAGCAGCGGGGGGCTGTACACTGAAGCTTTCTTT. The chain uses TRBV11-3 and TRBJ1-1, with D perhaps TRBD1 (6 bases). The CDR3 spans 13 residues. The germline V gene has CDR1 SGHNT and CDR2 YENEEA. V lost 5 bases, J lost 3 bases, and 10 bases lay in between. Variable domain in full (rest from reference TRBV11-3 and TRBJ1-1): EAGVVQSPRYKIIEKKQPVAFWCNPISGHNTLYWYLQNLGQGPELLIRYENEEAVDDSQLPKDRFSAERLKGVDSTLKIQPAELGDSAVYLCASSGGLYTEAFFGQGTRLTVV.

V is TRBV7-3 and J is TRBJ1-1; the D is unclear. Germline V lookup: CDR1 SGHTA, CDR2 FQGTGA. The CDR3 consists of 13 residues. V lost 1 base and J lost 0, with 3 bases in between. CDR3 nucleotide sequence: TGTGCCAGCAGCTTAAGTATGAACACTGAAGCTTTCTTT. Residues: CASSLSMNTEAFF. The whole variable domain, remainder taken from reference TRBV7-3 and TRBJ1-1, is GAGVSQTPSNKVTEKGKYVELRCDPISGHTALYWYRQSLGQGPEFLIYFQGTGAADDSGLPNDRFFAVRPEGSVSTLKIQRTERGDSAVYLCASSLSMNTEAFFGQGTRLTVV.

The chain links TRBV5-1 to TRBJ1-6; D gene unclear. This CDR3 contains 13 residues. The V end lost 5 bases, the J end lost 13 bases, and 16 bases lay between the germline ends. Per the germline V gene, CDR1 is SGHRS and CDR2 is YFSETQ. CDR3 in DNA: TGCGCCAGCAGGTCCGAAGGAGTAACGCCCCTCCACTTT. It specifies CASRSEGVTPLHF.

V is TRBV6-5 and J is TRBJ1-1, with a weak D call TRBD1 (5 bases). The germline V and J ends were trimmed by 8 bases and 0 bases, with 13 bases remaining between them. Germline V gene sequence: CDR1 MNHEY, CDR2 SVGAGI. The CDR3 consists of 14 residues. As DNA, the CDR3 is TGTGCCAGCGGGGCCAAGGGGATGAACACTGAAGCTTTCTTT. It specifies CASGAKGMNTEAFF.

The genes are TRBV27 and TRBJ2-7; 9 nucleotides match TRBD2. J lost 6 bases, V lost 1 base, and 10 bases had no gene match. CDR3 length equals 16 residues. Per germline, CDR1 MNHEY and CDR2 SMNVEV (reference sequence). The CDR3 loop is CASSLWGGGREGEQYF. In nucleotides, the CDR3 is TGTGCCAGCAGTTTATGGGGCGGGGGGCGGGAGGGCGAGCAGTACTTC.

The V gene is TRBV2, the J gene TRBJ2-3; 8 nucleotides agree with TRBD1. Looked up from germline, CDR1 is SNHLY and CDR2 is FYNNEI. V was pared by 10 bases and J by 4 bases, with 10 bases of the junction left unmatched. The CDR3 has 14 amino acids. Here the CDR3 DNA reads TGTGCCACCCGGGGACAGGCGGGATCAGATACGCAGTATTTT. Translating it yields CATRGQAGSDTQYF.

This CDR3 reads CAWSGPGTGSNQPQHF. The DNA for the CDR3 is TGTGCCTGGAGTGGCCCCGGGACAGGGAGCAATCAGCCCCAGCATTTT. V and J are TRBV30 and TRBJ1-5; the match to TRBD1 covers 9 bases. The germline V gene encodes CDR1 GTSNPN and CDR2 SVGIG (reference sequence). The CDR3 spans 16 residues. J was trimmed by 1 base and V by 1 base; bases with no gene match: 5.

This sequence joins TRBV11-2 and TRBJ2-7; D is uncertain. The germline gives CDR1 SGHAT, CDR2 FQNNGV. This CDR3 has 15 amino acids. Trimming took off 5 bases at V and 1 base at J, with 15 bases between the two ends. CDR3: CASSPVNAESYEQYF. The CDR3 DNA follows: TGTGCCAGCAGCCCCGTCAATGCAGAATCCTACGAGCAGTACTTC.